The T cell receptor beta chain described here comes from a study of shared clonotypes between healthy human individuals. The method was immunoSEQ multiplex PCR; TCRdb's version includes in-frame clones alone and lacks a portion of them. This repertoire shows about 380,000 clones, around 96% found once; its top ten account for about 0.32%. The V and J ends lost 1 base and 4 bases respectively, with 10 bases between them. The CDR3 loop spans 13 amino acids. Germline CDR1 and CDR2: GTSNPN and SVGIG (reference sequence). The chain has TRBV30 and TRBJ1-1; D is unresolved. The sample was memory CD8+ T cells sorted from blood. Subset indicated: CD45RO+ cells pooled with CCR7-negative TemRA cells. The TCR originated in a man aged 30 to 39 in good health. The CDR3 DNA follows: TGTGCCTGGAGTGACGACGGGAGCACTGAAGCTTTCTTT. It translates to CAWSDDGSTEAFF.